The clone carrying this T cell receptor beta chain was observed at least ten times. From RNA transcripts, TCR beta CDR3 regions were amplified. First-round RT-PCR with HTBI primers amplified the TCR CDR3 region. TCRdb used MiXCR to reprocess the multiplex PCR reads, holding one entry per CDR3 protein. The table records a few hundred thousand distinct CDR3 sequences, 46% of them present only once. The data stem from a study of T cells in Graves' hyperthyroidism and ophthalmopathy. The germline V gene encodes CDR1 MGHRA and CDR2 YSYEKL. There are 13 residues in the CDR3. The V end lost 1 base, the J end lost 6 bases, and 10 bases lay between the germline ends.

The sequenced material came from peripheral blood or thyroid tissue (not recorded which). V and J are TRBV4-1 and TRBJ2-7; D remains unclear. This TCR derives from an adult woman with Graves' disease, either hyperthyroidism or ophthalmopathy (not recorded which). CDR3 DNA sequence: TGCGCCAGCAGCCAAGGGCCCCGCCTCGAGCAGTACTTC. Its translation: CASSQGPRLEQYF.